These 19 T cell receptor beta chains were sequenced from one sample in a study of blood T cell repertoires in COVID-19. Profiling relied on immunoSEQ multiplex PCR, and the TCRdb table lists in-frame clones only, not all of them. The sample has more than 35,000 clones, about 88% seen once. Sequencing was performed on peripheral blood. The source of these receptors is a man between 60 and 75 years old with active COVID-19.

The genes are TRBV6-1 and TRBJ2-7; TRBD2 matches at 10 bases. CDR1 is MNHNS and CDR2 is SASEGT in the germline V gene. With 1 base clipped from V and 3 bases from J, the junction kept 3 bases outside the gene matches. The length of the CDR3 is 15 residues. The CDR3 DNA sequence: TGTGCCAGCAGTGAAGGGACTAGCGGCCTCTACGAGCAGTACTTC. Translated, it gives CASSEGTSGLYEQYF.

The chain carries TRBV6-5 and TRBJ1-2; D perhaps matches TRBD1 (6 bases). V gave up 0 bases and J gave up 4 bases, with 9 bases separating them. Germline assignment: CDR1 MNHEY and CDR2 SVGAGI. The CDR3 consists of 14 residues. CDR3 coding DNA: TGTGCCAGCAGTTACTCTCGCAGGGGCTATGGCTACACCTTC. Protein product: CASSYSRRGYGYTF.

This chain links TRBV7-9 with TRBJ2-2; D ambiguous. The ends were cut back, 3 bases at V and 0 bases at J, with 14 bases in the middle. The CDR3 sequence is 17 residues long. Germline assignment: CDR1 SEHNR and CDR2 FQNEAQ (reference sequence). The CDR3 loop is CASSLLTDSTNTGELFF. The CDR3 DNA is TGTGCCAGCAGCTTGCTGACCGACTCCACGAACACCGGGGAGCTGTTTTTT.

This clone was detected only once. The CDR3 loop reads CASSLEVGINQPQHF. Written as DNA, the CDR3 is TGTGCCAGCAGCTTAGAGGTGGGCATCAATCAGCCCCAGCATTTT. This rearrangement joins TRBV7-2 to TRBJ1-5; no clear D gene. CDR1 SGHTA and CDR2 FQGNSA come from the germline V gene. CDR3 length equals 15 residues. V was trimmed by 1 base and J by 3 bases, leaving 10 bases between them.

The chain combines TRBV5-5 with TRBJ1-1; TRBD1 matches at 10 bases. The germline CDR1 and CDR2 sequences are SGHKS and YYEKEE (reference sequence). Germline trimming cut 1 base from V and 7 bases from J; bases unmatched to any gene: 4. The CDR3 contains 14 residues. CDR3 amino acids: CASSLKGTGVEAFF. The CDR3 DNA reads TGTGCCAGCAGCTTGAAAGGGACAGGGGTTGAAGCTTTCTTT. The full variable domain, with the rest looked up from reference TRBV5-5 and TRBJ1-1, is DAGVTQSPTHLIKTRGQQVTLRCSPISGHKSVSWYQQVLGQGPQFIFQYYEKEERGRGNFPDRFSARQFPNYSSELNVNALLLGDSALYLCASSLKGTGVEAFFGQGTRLTVV.

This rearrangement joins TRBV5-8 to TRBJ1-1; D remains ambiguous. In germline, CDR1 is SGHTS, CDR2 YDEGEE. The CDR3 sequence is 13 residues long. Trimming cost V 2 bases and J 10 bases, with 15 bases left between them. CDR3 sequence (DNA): TGTGCCAGCAGCTTACCGCCAGACTATACAGCTTTCTTT. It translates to CASSLPPDYTAFF.

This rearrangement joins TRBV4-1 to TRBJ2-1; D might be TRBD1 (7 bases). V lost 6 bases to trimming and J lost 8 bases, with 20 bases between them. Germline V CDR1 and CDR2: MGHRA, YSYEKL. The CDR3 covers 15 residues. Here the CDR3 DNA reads TGCGCCAGCAGTCAGGGGGGTCTGCCCGACGATGAGCAGTTCTTC. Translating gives CASSQGGLPDDEQFF.

CDR3 bases: TGTGCCAGCAGCCAAGTCCCGGGTTACGAGCAGTACTTC. Its protein is CASSQVPGYEQYF. The V call is TRBV14, the J call TRBJ2-7; D is unresolved. Trimming pared 1 base from V and 4 bases from J, leaving 8 bases between. CDR3 size: 13 residues. Germline lookup yields CDR1 SGHDN and CDR2 FVKESK.

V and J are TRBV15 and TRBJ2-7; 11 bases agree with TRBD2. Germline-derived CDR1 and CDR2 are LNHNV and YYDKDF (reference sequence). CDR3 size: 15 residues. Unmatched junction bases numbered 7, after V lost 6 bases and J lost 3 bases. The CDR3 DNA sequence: TGTGCCACCAGTTCCCGACTAGCGGGGTTCTACGAGCAGTACTTC. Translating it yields CATSSRLAGFYEQYF.

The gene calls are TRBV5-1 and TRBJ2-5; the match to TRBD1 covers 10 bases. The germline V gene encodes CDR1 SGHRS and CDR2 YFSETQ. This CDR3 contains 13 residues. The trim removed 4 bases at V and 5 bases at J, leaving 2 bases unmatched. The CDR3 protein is CASSLDRGETQYF. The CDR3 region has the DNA TGCGCCAGCAGCCTGGACAGGGGGGAGACCCAGTACTTC.

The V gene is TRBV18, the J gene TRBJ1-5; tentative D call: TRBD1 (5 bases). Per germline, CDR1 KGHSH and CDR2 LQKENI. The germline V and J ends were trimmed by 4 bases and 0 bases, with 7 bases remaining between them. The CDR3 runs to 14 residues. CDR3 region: CASSLTDSNQPQHF. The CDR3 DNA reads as TGTGCCAGCTCACTGACAGATAGCAATCAGCCCCAGCATTTT.

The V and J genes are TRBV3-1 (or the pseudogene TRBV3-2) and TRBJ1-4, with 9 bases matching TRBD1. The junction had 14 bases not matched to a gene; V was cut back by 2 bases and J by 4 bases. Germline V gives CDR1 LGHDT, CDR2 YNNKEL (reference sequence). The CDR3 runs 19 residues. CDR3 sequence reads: CASSQLRQGGLLYNEKLFF. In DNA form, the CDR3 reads TGTGCCAGCAGCCAATTACGACAGGGGGGCCTTCTCTATAATGAAAAACTGTTTTTT.

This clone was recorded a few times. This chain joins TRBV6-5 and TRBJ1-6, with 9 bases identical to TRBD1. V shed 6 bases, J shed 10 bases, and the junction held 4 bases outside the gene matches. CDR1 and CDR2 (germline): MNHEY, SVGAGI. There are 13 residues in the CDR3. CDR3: CASSDRGTSPLHF. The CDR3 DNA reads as TGTGCCAGCAGCGACAGGGGGACATCACCCCTCCACTTT.

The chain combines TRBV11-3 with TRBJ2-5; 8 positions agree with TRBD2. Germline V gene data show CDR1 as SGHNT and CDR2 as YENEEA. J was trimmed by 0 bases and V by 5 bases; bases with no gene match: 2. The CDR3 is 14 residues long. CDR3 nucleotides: TGTGCCAGCAGCCCGACTAGCGACCAAGAGACCCAGTACTTC. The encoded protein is CASSPTSDQETQYF.

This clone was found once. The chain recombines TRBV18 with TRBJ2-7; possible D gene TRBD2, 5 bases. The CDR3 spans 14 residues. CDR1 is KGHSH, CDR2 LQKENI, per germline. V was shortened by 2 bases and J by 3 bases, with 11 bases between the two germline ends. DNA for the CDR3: TGTGCCAGCTCACCAGATTTGGCGGGCTACGAGCAGTACTTC. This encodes CASSPDLAGYEQYF.

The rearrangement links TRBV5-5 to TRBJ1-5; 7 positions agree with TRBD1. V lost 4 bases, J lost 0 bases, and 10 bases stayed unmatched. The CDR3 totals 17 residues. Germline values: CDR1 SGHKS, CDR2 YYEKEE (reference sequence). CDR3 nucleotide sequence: TGTGCCAGCAGCGGCTCAGGGGGAGCGTATAGCAATCAGCCCCAGCATTTT. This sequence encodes CASSGSGGAYSNQPQHF.

The CDR3 here is CASSNRDINTGELFF. The CDR3 DNA reads as TGCGCCAGCAGCAACCGGGACATAAACACCGGGGAGCTGTTTTTT. The V call is TRBV5-1, the J call TRBJ2-2; D is possibly TRBD1 (6 bases). Per the germline V gene, CDR1 is SGHRS and CDR2 is YFSETQ. V was shortened by 4 bases and J by 2 bases, with 12 bases between the two germline ends. CDR3 length equals 15 residues.

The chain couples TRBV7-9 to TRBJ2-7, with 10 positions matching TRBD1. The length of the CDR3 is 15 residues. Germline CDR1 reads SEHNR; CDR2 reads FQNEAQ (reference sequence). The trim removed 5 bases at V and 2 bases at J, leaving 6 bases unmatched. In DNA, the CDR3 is TGTGCCAGCAGCCTCCGACAGGGGGCGCCCTACGAGCAGTACTTC. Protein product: CASSLRQGAPYEQYF.

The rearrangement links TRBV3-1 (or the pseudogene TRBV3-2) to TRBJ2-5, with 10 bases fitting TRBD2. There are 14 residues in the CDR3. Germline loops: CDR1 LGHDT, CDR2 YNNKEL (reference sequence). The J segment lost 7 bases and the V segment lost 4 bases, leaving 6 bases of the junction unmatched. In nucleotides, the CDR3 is TGTGCCAGCAGCCCCCTAGCGGGGGAGGGGACCCAGTACTTC. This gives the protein CASSPLAGEGTQYF.